A selection of T cell receptor beta chains follows, all from one sample in a study of cytomegalovirus exposure and HLA in healthy donors. Here immunoSEQ multiplex PCR was the method, and the copy in TCRdb shows in-frame clones only, minus some. This sample carries about 200,000 clones, about 76% of them seen once, and the ten largest clones take around 1.6%. Sequenced input: PBMCs. All receptors come from a woman in her forties or fifties in good health and CMV-seronegative. Each CDR3 is given with its conserved first and last residue. A D gene is named only where the DNA matches it firmly. Clone sizes are given selectively: once, few, many, or a class where the clone is expanded.

j_call | clone_size | v_call | d_call | cdr3_aa | cdr3_nt
TRBJ1-2 | - | TRBV5-4 | TRBD1 | CASSLTLTGGYGYTF | TGTGCCAGCAGCCTTACCCTGACAGGGGGCTATGGCTACACCTTC
TRBJ1-2 | - | TRBV5-4 | TRBD1 | CASSHPNFRQGRLYGYTF | TGTGCCAGCAGCCACCCAAATTTTCGACAGGGAAGGTTATATGGCTACACCTTC
TRBJ1-1 | - | TRBV28 | - | CASSSYREDTEAFF | TGTGCCAGCAGTTCCTACAGGGAAGACACTGAAGCTTTCTTT
TRBJ1-1 | few | TRBV11-3 | - | CASSSPREAEAFF | TGTGCCAGCAGCTCCCCCCGAGAGGCTGAAGCTTTCTTT
TRBJ2-3 | - | TRBV28 | - | CASSLWNRRGSYSTDTQYF | TGTGCCAGCAGTTTATGGAATAGGAGGGGCAGTTATAGCACAGATACGCAGTATTTT
TRBJ2-3 | - | TRBV6-1 | TRBD2 | CASRRAGFTDTQYF | TGTGCCAGCAGGAGAGCGGGATTCACAGATACGCAGTATTTT
TRBJ2-1 | once | TRBV9 | TRBD2 | CASRSRASGGNEQFF | TGTGCCAGCAGGTCCAGGGCTAGCGGGGGCAATGAGCAGTTCTTC
TRBJ2-1 | - | TRBV2 | TRBD2 | CASRKTSGNSYNEQFF | TGTGCCAGCAGAAAAACTAGCGGGAACTCCTACAATGAGCAGTTCTTC
TRBJ2-7 | - | TRBV4-3 | TRBD1 | CASSRVTGAITYEQYF | TGCGCCAGCAGCCGTGTGACAGGGGCCATAACCTACGAGCAGTACTTC
TRBJ2-5 | - | TRBV7-9 | - | CASSLQETQYF | TGTGCCAGCAGCCTCCAAGAGACCCAGTACTTC
TRBJ1-1 | - | TRBV11-3 | TRBD1 | CASSAEGANTEAFF | TGTGCCAGCAGTGCCGAGGGGGCGAACACTGAAGCTTTCTTT
TRBJ1-1 | once | TRBV19 | TRBD1 | CASSVTGVDREAFF | TGTGCCAGTAGCGTCACAGGGGTTGATAGGGAAGCTTTCTTT
TRBJ2-1 | - | TRBV7-6 | TRBD2 | CASSLLAGVTYNEQFF | TGTGCCAGCAGCCTTCTAGCGGGAGTCACCTACAATGAGCAGTTCTTC
TRBJ2-2 | - | TRBV6-1 | - | CASRQTKTNTGELFF | TGTGCCAGCAGGCAGACAAAGACCAACACCGGGGAGCTGTTTTTT
TRBJ1-1 | - | TRBV6-5 | - | CASSWELMNTEAFF | TGTGCCAGCAGTTGGGAGCTTATGAACACTGAAGCTTTCTTT
TRBJ2-2 | - | TRBV6-5 | - | CASSYQVKLGGELFF | TGTGCCAGCAGTTACCAGGTGAAACTCGGCGGGGAGCTGTTTTTT
TRBJ2-3 | - | TRBV25-1 | TRBD1 | CASSRQGRDADTQYF | TGTGCCAGCAGTAGACAGGGAAGAGATGCAGATACGCAGTATTTT
TRBJ1-6 | - | TRBV21-1 | - | CASSRPGGSPLHF | TGTGCCAGCAGCAGGCCGGGGGGCTCACCCCTCCACTTT
TRBJ2-5 | - | TRBV28 | - | CASSPQDSQETQYF | TGTGCCAGCAGTCCCCAGGACAGCCAAGAGACCCAGTACTTC
TRBJ1-1 | few | TRBV30 | - | CAWSTNTEAFF | TGTGCCTGGAGTACTAACACTGAAGCTTTCTTT
TRBJ1-3 | once | TRBV6-6 | - | CASSYSPRDSGNTIYF | TGTGCCAGCAGTTACTCCCCCAGGGACTCTGGAAACACCATATATTTT
TRBJ1-1 | - | TRBV30 | - | CAWTPTGGTEAFF | TGTGCCTGGACCCCGACAGGAGGCACTGAAGCTTTCTTT
TRBJ2-3 | - | TRBV15 | TRBD2 | CATSGPGTSGSSGTDTQYF | TGTGCCACCAGCGGCCCCGGGACTAGCGGGAGCTCCGGAACAGATACGCAGTATTTT